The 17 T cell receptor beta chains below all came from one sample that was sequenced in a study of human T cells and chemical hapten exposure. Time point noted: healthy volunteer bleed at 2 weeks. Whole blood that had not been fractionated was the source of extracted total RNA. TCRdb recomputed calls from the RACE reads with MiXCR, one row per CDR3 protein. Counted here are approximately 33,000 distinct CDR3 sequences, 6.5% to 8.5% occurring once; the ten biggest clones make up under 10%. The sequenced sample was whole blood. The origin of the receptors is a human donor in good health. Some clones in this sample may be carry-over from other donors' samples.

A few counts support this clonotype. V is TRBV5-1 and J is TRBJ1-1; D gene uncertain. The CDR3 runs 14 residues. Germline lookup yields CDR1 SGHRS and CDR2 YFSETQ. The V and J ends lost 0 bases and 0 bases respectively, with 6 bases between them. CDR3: CASSLAHMNTEAFF. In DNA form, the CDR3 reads TGCGCCAGCAGCTTGGCACATATGAACACTGAAGCTTTCTTT.

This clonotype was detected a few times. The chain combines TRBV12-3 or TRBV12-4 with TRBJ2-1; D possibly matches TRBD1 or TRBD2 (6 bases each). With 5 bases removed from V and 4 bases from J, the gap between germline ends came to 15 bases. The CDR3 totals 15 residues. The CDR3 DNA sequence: TGTGCCAGCAGTCCAGACGGGGGCCCTTACAATGAGCAGTTCTTC. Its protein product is CASSPDGGPYNEQFF.

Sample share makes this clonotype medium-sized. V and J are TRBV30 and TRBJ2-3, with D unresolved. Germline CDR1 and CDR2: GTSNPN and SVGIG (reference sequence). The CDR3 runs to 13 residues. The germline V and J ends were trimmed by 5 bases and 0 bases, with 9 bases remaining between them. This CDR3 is CAWQLLSTDTQYF. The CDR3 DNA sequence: TGTGCCTGGCAATTGTTGAGCACAGATACGCAGTATTTT. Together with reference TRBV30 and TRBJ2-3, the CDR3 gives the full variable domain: SQTIHQWPATLVQPVGSPLSLECTVEGTSNPNLYWYRQAAGRGLQLLFYSVGIGQISSEVPQNLSASRPQDRQFILSSKKLLLSDSGFYLCAWQLLSTDTQYFGPGTRLTVL.

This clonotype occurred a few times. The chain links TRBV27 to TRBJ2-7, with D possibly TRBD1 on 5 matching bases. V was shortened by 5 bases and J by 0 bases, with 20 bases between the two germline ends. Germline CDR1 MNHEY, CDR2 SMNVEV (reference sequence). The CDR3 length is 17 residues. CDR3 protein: CASSPKSSPTVSYEQYF. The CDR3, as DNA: TGTGCCAGCAGTCCTAAATCAAGCCCGACAGTCTCCTACGAGCAGTACTTC.

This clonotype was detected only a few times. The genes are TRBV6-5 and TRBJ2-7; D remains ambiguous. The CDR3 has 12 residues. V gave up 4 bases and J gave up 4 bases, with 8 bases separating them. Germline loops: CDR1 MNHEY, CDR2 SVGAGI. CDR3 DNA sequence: TGTGCCAGCAGTTCAGACGGTTACGAGCAGTACTTC. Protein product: CASSSDGYEQYF.

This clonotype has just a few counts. In DNA, the CDR3 is TGTGCCAGCACCCGACAGGGATGGACCGGGGAGCTGTTTTTT. Translated, it gives CASTRQGWTGELFF. This chain links TRBV6-6 with TRBJ2-2; TRBD1 agrees at 7 bases. Germline lookup yields CDR1 MNHNY and CDR2 SVGAGI (reference sequence). The trim removed 7 bases at V and 5 bases at J, leaving 7 bases unmatched. The length of the CDR3 is 14 residues.

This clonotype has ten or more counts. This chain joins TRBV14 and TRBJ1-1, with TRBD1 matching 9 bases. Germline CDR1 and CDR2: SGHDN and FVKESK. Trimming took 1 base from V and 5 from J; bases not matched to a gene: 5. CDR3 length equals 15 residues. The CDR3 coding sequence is TGTGCCAGCAGCCAAGTGACAGGGGGAGGAACTGAAGCTTTCTTT. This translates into CASSQVTGGGTEAFF.

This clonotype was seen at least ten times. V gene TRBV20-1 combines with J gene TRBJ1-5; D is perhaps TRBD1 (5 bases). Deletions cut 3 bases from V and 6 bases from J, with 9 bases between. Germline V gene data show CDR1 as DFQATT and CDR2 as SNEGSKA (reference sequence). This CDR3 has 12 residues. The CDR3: CSARFQGQPQHF. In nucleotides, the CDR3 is TGCAGTGCTAGGTTTCAGGGTCAGCCCCAGCATTTT.

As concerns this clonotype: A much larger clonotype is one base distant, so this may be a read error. The CDR3 is CASRVNTEAYF. The DNA for the CDR3 is TGTGCCAGCAGGGTGAACACTGAAGCTTACTTT. The chain uses TRBV12-3 or TRBV12-4 and TRBJ1-1, with D hard to call. The CDR3 extends over 11 amino acids.

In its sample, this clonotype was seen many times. CDR3 loop: CASSFYEGEETQYF. In nucleotides, the CDR3 is TGTGCCAGCAGTTTCTACGAGGGGGAAGAGACCCAGTACTTC. The chain links TRBV12-3 or TRBV12-4 to TRBJ2-5, with D possibly matching TRBD1 (6 bases). Trimming removed 3 bases at V and 3 bases at J, with 11 bases between. The CDR3 runs 14 residues.

This CDR3 is CASSLVRGKSAPLHF. As DNA, the CDR3 is TGCGCCAGCAGCTTGGTCAGGGGGAAGAGTGCACCCCTCCACTTT. The chain links TRBV5-1 to TRBJ1-6, with 7 nucleotides matching TRBD1. V shed 0 bases, J shed 11 bases, and the junction held 8 bases outside the gene matches. The CDR3 consists of 15 residues. Germline loops: CDR1 SGHRS, CDR2 YFSETQ.

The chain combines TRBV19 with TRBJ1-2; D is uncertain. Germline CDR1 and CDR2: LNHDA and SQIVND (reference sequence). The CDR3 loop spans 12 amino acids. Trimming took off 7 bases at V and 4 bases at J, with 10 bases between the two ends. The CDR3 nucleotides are TGTGCCAGTACCACCGGGCCCTATGGCTACACCTTC. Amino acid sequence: CASTTGPYGYTF.

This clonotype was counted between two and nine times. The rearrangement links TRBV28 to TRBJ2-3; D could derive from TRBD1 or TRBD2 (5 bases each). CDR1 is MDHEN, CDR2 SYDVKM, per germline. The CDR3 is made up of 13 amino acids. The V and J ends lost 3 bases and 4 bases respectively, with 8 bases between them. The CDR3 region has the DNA TGTGCCAGCAGTTTGAGGGGCCCAGATACGCAGTATTTT. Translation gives CASSLRGPDTQYF.

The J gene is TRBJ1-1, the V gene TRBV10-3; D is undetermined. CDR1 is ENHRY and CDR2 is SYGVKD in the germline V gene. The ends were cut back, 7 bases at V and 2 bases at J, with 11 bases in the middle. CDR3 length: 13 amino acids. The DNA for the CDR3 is TGTGCCATCACAGGAGGTCCCAACACTGAAGCTTTCTTT. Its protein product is CAITGGPNTEAFF.

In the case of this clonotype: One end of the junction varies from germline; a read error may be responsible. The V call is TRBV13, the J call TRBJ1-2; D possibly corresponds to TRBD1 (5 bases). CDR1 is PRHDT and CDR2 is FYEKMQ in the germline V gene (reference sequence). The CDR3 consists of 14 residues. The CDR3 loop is CASSLLRDNYGDTF. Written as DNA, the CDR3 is TGTGCCAGCAGCTTACTCAGGGATAACTATGGCGACACCTTC. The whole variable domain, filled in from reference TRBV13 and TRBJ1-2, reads AAGVIQSPRHLIKEKRETATLKCYPIPRHDTVYWYQQGPGQDPQFLISFYEKMQSDKGSIPDRFSAQQFSDYHSELNMSSLELGDSALYFCASSLLRDNYGDTFGSGTRLTVV.

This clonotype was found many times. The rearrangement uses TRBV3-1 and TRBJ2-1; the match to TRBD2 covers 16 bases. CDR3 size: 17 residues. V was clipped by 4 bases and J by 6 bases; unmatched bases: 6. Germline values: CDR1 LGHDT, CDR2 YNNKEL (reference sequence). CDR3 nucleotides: TGTGCCAGCAGCCCGGGACTAGCGGGGGGGGGGTCCAATGAGCAGTTCTTC. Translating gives CASSPGLAGGGSNEQFF.

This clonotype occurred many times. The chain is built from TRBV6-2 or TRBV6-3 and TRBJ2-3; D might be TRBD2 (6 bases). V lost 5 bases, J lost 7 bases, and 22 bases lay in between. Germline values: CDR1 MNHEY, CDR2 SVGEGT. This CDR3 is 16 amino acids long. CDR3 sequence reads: CASSRDWSGRGHTQYF. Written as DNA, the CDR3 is TGTGCCAGCAGTCGTGACTGGTCGGGGCGGGGACATACGCAGTATTTT.